The 2 T cell receptor beta chains listed next were all sequenced from one sample in a study of brain metastases from non-small cell lung cancer. Profiled with immunoSEQ multiplex PCR; TCRdb holds only in-frame clones, not every one. The repertoire holds more than 800 clones, with 65% to 90% as singletons. The sample taken for sequencing was tumor-adjacent normal tissue. These receptor sequences come from a donor aged 40 or older with non-small cell lung cancer.

V is TRBV6-5 and J is TRBJ1-1; weak D call: TRBD1 (5 bases). The CDR3 contains 15 residues. Between the trimmed V and J ends, which lost 8 bases and 0 bases, there was a span of 16 bases. Germline V CDR1 and CDR2: MNHEY, SVGAGI. The CDR3 bases are TGTGCCAGCGTGCGATATAAGGGGATGAACACTGAAGCTTTCTTT. This sequence encodes CASVRYKGMNTEAFF.

The V gene is TRBV18, the J gene TRBJ2-1; perhaps TRBD2 as D (5 bases). The V gene lost 4 bases and the J gene lost 6 bases, with 16 bases spanning the gap. The CDR3 spans 15 residues. The germline gives CDR1 KGHSH, CDR2 LQKENI. This CDR3 is CASSLPDLAINEQFF. Written as DNA, the CDR3 is TGTGCCAGCTCACTACCGGATCTAGCAATCAATGAGCAGTTCTTC. The complete variable domain, with remaining parts taken from reference TRBV18 and TRBJ2-1, reads NAGVMQNPRHLVRRRGQEARLRCSPMKGHSHVYWYRQLPEEGLKFMVYLQKENIIDESGMPKERFSAEFPKEGPSILRIQQVVRGDSAAYFCASSLPDLAINEQFFGPGTRLTVL.